This T cell receptor (beta chain) was recorded in a study of cytomegalovirus exposure and HLA in healthy donors. Study observations and caveats: Apart from CMV serostatus, no immune exposure information was available. The authors later found HLA-associated TCR beta chains more clonally expanded than equally common others. Across donors, sequencing depth was assumed by presence/absence analyses to be roughly uniform.

PCR was performed using 60 Vbeta and 13 Jbeta primers. Per the original methods: In a later analysis, some 10 million of approximately 86 million unique beta chains occurred in at least two donors. Some clones are missing from TCRdb's copy, which holds only in-frame ones; the method was immunoSEQ multiplex PCR. V, J and clone size are those of that table, while D and trimming were read from the DNA. This sample has under 150,000 clones; 75% to 90% occur once, and the top ten carry approximately 6.7%. Per the germline V gene, CDR1 is SQVTM and CDR2 is ANQGSEA. The CDR3 runs to 13 residues. Trimming took 6 bases from V and 2 from J; bases not matched to a gene: 4. Notes on this clone: No antigen is known for it.

The sample was PBMCs. The sequence was obtained from a woman aged 25-40 years in good health and CMV-seropositive. This sequence joins TRBV29-1 and TRBJ1-5; TRBD1 matches 7 bases. CDR3 sequence: CSVTGEGNQPQHF. The CDR3 coding sequence is TGCAGCGTAACAGGGGAAGGCAATCAGCCCCAGCATTTT.